This TCR beta chain comes out of a study of T cells in Graves' hyperthyroidism and ophthalmopathy. This clonotype has ten or more counts. The CDR3 extends over 13 amino acids. The ends were cut back, 2 bases at V and 2 bases at J, with 10 bases in the middle. Per the germline V gene, CDR1 is GTSNPN and CDR2 is SVGIG (reference sequence). Amplified TCR beta CDR3 regions derived from RNA transcripts. The HTBI primer set served for first-round RT-PCR of the TCR CDR3. In TCRdb, the multiplex PCR reads were re-called with MiXCR into one record per CDR3 protein. The data contain 600,000 to 750,000 distinct CDR3 sequences, 17% of them seen just once; the ten biggest clones take up around 16%.

Specimen: blood. This sequence originates from a man aged 50 to 59 with Graves' hyperthyroidism. This chain joins TRBV30 and TRBJ2-7; possibly TRBD1 or TRBD2 for D (5 bases each). This CDR3 is CAWSHGTTYEQYF. The CDR3 bases are TGTGCCTGGAGTCACGGGACCACCTACGAGCAGTACTTC.